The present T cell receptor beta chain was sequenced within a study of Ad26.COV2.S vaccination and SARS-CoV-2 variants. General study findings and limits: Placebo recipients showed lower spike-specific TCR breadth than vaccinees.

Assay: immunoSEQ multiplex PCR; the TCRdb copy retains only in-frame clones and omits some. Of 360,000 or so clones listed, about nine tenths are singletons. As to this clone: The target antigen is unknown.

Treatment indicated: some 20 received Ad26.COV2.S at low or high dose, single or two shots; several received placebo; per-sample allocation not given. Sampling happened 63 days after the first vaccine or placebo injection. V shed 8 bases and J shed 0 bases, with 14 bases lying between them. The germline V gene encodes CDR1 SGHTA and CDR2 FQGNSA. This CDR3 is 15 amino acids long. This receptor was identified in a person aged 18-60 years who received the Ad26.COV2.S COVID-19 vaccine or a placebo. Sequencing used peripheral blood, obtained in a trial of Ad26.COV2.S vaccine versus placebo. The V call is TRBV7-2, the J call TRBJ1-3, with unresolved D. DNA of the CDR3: TGTGCCAGCGCCCCCGGACTGGGCTCTGGAAACACCATATATTTT. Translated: CASAPGLGSGNTIYF.